The source of this T cell receptor beta chain is a study of regulatory T cells in long-lasting Graves disease. Whole-study context: More than 5 years of antithyroid drugs with positive TSH receptor antibodies defined persistent Graves' disease.

Ten or more counts support this clonotype. CDR3 regions were amplified by Arm-PCR using iRepertoire HTBI primers to build TCR beta libraries. TCRdb processed the multiplex PCR reads anew with MiXCR; each CDR3 protein has one entry. The sample has some 330,000 distinct CDR3 sequences, 20% to 25% seen once. Trimming at V came to 2 bases and at J to 3 bases, leaving 8 bases not matched to a gene. Looked up from germline, CDR1 is MDHEN and CDR2 is SYDVKM. The CDR3 loop spans 16 amino acids. Time point given: persistent/refractory GD, antithyroid drugs over 5 years with positive TRAb. Extracted RNA from PBMCs served as the source of the TCR library. With EDTA tubes as the receptacles, 7.5 to 9.5 milliliters of peripheral blood were drawn.

Specimen: peripheral blood mononuclear cells (PBMCs), collected when the disease was refractory, from a patient treated with antithyroid drugs. The TCR was taken from a middle-aged woman with Graves disease. The chain has TRBV28 and TRBJ2-7; 9 nucleotides match TRBD2. The CDR3 DNA is TGTGCCAGCAGTTTAGTTACTAGCGGGCAGGTCTACGAGCAGTACTTC. Translated: CASSLVTSGQVYEQYF.